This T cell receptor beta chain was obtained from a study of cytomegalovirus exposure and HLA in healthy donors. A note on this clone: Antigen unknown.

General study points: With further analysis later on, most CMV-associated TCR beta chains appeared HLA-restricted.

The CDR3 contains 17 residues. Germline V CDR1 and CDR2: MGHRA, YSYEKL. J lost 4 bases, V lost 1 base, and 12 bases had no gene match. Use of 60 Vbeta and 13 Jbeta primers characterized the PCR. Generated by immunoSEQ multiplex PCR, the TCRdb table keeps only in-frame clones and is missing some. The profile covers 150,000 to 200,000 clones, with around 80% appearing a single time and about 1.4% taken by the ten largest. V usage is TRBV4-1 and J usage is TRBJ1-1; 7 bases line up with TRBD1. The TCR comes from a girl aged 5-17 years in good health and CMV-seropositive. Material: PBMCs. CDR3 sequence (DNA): TGCGCCAGCAGCCAAGTCGGTTGGGACAGCTGGGGCACTGAAGCTTTCTTT. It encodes CASSQVGWDSWGTEAFF.